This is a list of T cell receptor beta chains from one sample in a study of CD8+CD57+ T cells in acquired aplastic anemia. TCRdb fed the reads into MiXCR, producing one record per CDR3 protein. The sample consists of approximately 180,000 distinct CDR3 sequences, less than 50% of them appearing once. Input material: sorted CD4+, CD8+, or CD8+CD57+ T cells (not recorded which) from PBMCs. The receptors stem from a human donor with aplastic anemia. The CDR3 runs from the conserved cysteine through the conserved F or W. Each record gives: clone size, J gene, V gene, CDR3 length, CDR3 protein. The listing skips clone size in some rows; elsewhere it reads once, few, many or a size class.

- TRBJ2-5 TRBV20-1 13 CSGTARGRETQYF
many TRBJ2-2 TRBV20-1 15 CSASSTRRNTGELFF
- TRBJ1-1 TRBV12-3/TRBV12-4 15 CASSPSSGLNTEAFF
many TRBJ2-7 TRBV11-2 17 CASSFSDGTGDPYEQYF
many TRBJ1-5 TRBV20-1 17 CSARALGGGPINQPQHF
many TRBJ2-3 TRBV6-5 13 CASSYPGVDTQYF
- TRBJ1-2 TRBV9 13 CASSVTGSYGYTF
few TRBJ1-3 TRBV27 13 CASRGDSGNTIYF
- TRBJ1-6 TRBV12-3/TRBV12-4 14 CASGATGANSPLHF
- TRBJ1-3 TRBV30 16 CAWSITGGSSGNTIYF
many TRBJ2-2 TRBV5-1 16 CASSLSGLASTGELFF
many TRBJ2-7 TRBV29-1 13 CSVEGGRFYEQYF
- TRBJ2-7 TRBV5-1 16 CASSWTSGRNYNEQYF
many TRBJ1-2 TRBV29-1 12 CIAGGRGYGYTF
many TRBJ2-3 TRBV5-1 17 CASSLAGVGGLRDTQYF
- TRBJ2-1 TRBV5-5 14 CASSIEGESNEQFF
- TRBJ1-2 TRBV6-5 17 CASSYGFLEGSRYGYTF
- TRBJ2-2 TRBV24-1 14 CATSGGPRTGELFF